This T cell receptor beta chain comes out of a study of blood T cell repertoires in COVID-19. Study in general: T cells, B-cell-depleted T cells, or PBMCs provided the cDNA or gDNA that served as material.

The ends lost 7 bases at V and 1 base at J; junction bases unmatched: 10. CDR1 and CDR2 from the germline V gene are MGHDK and SYGVNS. This CDR3 has 16 amino acids. Authors' methods: Reference gene primer amplification gave estimated nucleated cell counts. Profiling relied on immunoSEQ multiplex PCR, and the TCRdb table lists in-frame clones only, not all of them. Clone size and V and J calls were adopted from that table, with D and trimming inferred from the DNA. Altogether tens of thousands of clones are present, roughly nine tenths being singletons, with the ten largest covering roughly 1.6%. This TCR was recovered from a man aged 55 to 70 with acute or convalescent COVID-19. V is TRBV25-1 and J is TRBJ2-3, with TRBD2 matching 8 bases. Sample: peripheral blood. CDR3 DNA sequence: TGTGCCAGCACCTATTTAGCGGGGAGCCGCACAGATACGCAGTATTTT. It translates to CASTYLAGSRTDTQYF.